This entry lists 32 T cell receptor beta chains sequenced from one sample in a study of T-cell memory formation after mild COVID-19. Each CDR3 protein is one row after TCRdb ran MiXCR on the 5' RACE reads. This sample yields about 82,000 distinct CDR3 sequences, of which roughly 16% are seen a single time; approximately 40% belongs to the top ten. The sequencing input was PBMCs or a T cell subset sorted from them (not recorded which). Every receptor here comes from a man younger than 30 who had mild COVID-19 (a few samples of this study predate the infection). Cell type and time point are not known.

V usage is TRBV2 and J usage is TRBJ1-1; no clear D gene. The CDR3 has 12 amino acids. Germline loops: CDR1 SNHLY, CDR2 FYNNEI. V was trimmed by 11 bases and J by 5 bases, leaving 15 bases between them. CDR3: CALARSSTEAFF. CDR3 nucleotide sequence: TGTGCCTTAGCGAGGAGCTCGACTGAAGCTTTCTTT.

This rearrangement joins TRBV6-5 to TRBJ2-7; 7 nucleotides line up with TRBD1. Germline CDR1 MNHEY, CDR2 SVGAGI. CDR3 length equals 14 residues. Trimming took 2 bases from V and 4 from J; bases not matched to a gene: 5. CDR3 in DNA: TGTGCCAGCAGTTACACGGACAGGCAGTACGAGCAGTACTTC. This codes for CASSYTDRQYEQYF.

This clonotype was found a few times. J is TRBJ1-1 and V is TRBV11-2; D gene ambiguous. The CDR3 totals 11 residues. With 3 bases removed from V and 8 bases from J, the gap between germline ends came to 7 bases. CDR1 and CDR2 from the germline V gene are SGHAT and FQNNGV. The CDR3 loop is CASSFTPEAFF. The CDR3 nucleotides read TGTGCCAGCAGCTTCACTCCAGAAGCTTTCTTT.

This clonotype was counted only a few times. The chain uses TRBV7-6 and TRBJ1-1, with D uncertain. The CDR3 spans 13 residues. Trimming left V 8 bases short and J 1 base short, with 11 bases between. Germline loops: CDR1 SGHVS, CDR2 FNYEAQ. The CDR3 is CASRGPTNTEAFF. In DNA form, the CDR3 reads TGTGCCAGCCGCGGGCCTACGAACACTGAAGCTTTCTTT.

This clonotype occurred a few times. This chain uses TRBV4-1 with TRBJ2-3; 12 bases are shared with TRBD2. CDR1 is MGHRA, CDR2 YSYEKL, per germline. Trimming at V came to 4 bases and at J to 1 base, leaving 9 bases not matched to a gene. CDR3 length: 18 residues. As DNA, the CDR3 is TGCGCCAGCAGCCCCGGGGGGCGACTAGCGGGGGGCACAGATACGCAGTATTTT. Encoded protein: CASSPGGRLAGGTDTQYF.

This clonotype was counted at least ten times. V gene TRBV6-6 combines with J gene TRBJ2-5; D is unclear. Trimming took 2 bases from V and 5 from J, leaving 3 bases between them. The CDR3 covers 11 residues. CDR1 MNHNY and CDR2 SVGAGI come from the germline V gene (reference sequence). As DNA, the CDR3 is TGTGCCAGCAGTTACCGGGAGACCCAGTACTTC. Amino acid sequence: CASSYRETQYF.

This clonotype came up many times. The CDR3 DNA reads as TGTGCCAGCAGCCAATTGCGGGGGGACTACAATGAGCAGTTCTTC. Translated, it gives CASSQLRGDYNEQFF. The genes are TRBV4-2 and TRBJ2-1; 8 bases match TRBD2. Trimming cost V 2 bases and J 3 bases; bases outside gene matches: 3. This CDR3 is built from 15 residues. Germline CDR1 and CDR2: LGHNA and YNFKEQ.

The chain combines TRBV7-3 with TRBJ1-6; 9 bases fit TRBD1. V lost 4 bases and J lost 7; bases outside the gene matches: 2. Per germline, CDR1 SGHTA and CDR2 FQGTGA. The CDR3 spans 14 residues. CDR3 DNA: TGTGCCAGCAGCTACGGACAGGGGAATTCACCCCTCCACTTT. Amino acid sequence: CASSYGQGNSPLHF.

This clonotype turned up a few times. The chain is built from TRBV4-1 and TRBJ2-1, with 13 bases that match TRBD2. The junction had 2 bases not matched to a gene; V was cut back by 2 bases and J by 7 bases. Per the germline V gene, CDR1 is MGHRA and CDR2 is YSYEKL. The CDR3 loop spans 15 amino acids. The CDR3 loop reads CASSQRLAGGNEQFF. The CDR3 region has the DNA TGCGCCAGCAGCCAACGACTAGCGGGGGGAAATGAGCAGTTCTTC.

This rearrangement joins TRBV6-2 or TRBV6-3 to TRBJ2-7, with D uncertain. V was clipped by 4 bases and J by 4 bases, with 11 bases between them. Germline-derived CDR1 and CDR2 are MNHEY and SVGEGT. The CDR3 sequence is 13 residues long. The CDR3 here is CASSLISEYEQYF. The CDR3 DNA reads TGTGCCAGCAGTTTGATTTCGGAGTACGAGCAGTACTTC.

The table lists this clonotype with a few counts. The J gene is TRBJ1-1, the V gene TRBV4-1, with D maybe TRBD1 (6 bases). Germline values: CDR1 MGHRA, CDR2 YSYEKL. V was trimmed by 4 bases and J by 6 bases, leaving 18 bases between them. The CDR3 totals 15 residues. CDR3 bases: TGCGCCAGCAGCCCACAGGGTTCTTTGGGCGCTGAAGCTTTCTTT. This sequence encodes CASSPQGSLGAEAFF.

This clonotype has more than one count but fewer than ten. V gene TRBV4-1 combines with J gene TRBJ2-2; no reliable D call. Trimming took off 3 bases at V and 0 bases at J, with 14 bases between the two ends. Per germline, CDR1 MGHRA and CDR2 YSYEKL. The CDR3 contains 17 residues. CDR3 in amino acids: CASSQSWVNANTGELFF. The CDR3 nucleotides read TGCGCCAGCAGCCAGTCTTGGGTGAATGCGAACACCGGGGAGCTGTTTTTT.

This clonotype was seen at least ten times. The chain couples TRBV12-5 to TRBJ1-5; D is uncertain. V was cut by 11 bases and J by 2 bases, with 13 bases left in between. The V gene's germline CDR1 is LGHNT and CDR2 FRNRAP. There are 13 residues in the CDR3. The CDR3 DNA is TGTGCTCAGGACCGAACTGGCAATCAGCCCCAGCATTTT. The encoded protein is CAQDRTGNQPQHF.

This clonotype was seen only a few times. The chain uses TRBV28 and TRBJ2-7; D gene unclear. The CDR3 sequence is 14 residues long. Germline V gives CDR1 MDHEN, CDR2 SYDVKM. The V end lost 4 bases, the J end lost 2 bases, and 12 bases lay between the germline ends. The CDR3 region has the DNA TGTGCCAGCAGTTCAAAGGGCCATCCCTACGAGCAGTACTTC. The encoded protein is CASSSKGHPYEQYF.

This chain joins TRBV29-1 and TRBJ1-2, with 7 bases that match TRBD1. This CDR3 contains 12 residues. CDR1 is SQVTM, CDR2 ANQGSEA, per germline. V gave up 7 bases and J gave up 4 bases; unmatched junction bases: 6. The CDR3 DNA reads as TGCAGCGCAAGACAGGGCGTCTATGGCTACACCTTC. Residues: CSARQGVYGYTF.

The chain carries TRBV27 and TRBJ2-7, with TRBD2 identical over 11 bases. After removal of 6 bases from V and 6 bases from J, the junction contained 13 bases not matched to a gene. Germline CDR1 and CDR2: MNHEY and SMNVEV (reference sequence). This CDR3 has 16 amino acids. The CDR3 reads CASRPLGTSGIAEQYV. As DNA, the CDR3 is TGTGCCAGCAGGCCCCTGGGGACTAGCGGCATTGCCGAGCAGTACGTC.

In this sample, this clonotype turned up a few times. The chain joins TRBV28 to TRBJ2-7, with 9 bases matching TRBD1. With 5 bases clipped from V and 3 bases from J, the junction kept 2 bases outside the gene matches. Looked up from germline, CDR1 is MDHEN and CDR2 is SYDVKM. The CDR3 contains 13 residues. The CDR3 DNA reads TGTGCCAGCAGTGGGGACAGGGTCTACGAGCAGTACGTC. Protein: CASSGDRVYEQYV.

This chain connects TRBV9 to TRBJ2-1, with a possible D match to TRBD2 (6 bases). Germline CDR1 SGDLS, CDR2 YYNGEE. The CDR3 loop spans 16 amino acids. V lost 3 bases to trimming and J lost 2 bases, with 15 bases between them. The chain's CDR3 is CASSAPGTLTYNEQFF. CDR3 DNA sequence: TGTGCCAGCAGCGCGCCCGGGACTCTCACCTACAATGAGCAGTTCTTC.

This clonotype was recorded a few times. CDR3 in DNA: TGTGCCAGCAAATCCGGGACAACCAACACTGAAGCTTTCTTT. Its protein is CASKSGTTNTEAFF. This chain uses TRBV5-6 with TRBJ1-1, with TRBD1 as a possible D gene (6 bases). The CDR3 is 14 residues long. Trimming pared 6 bases from V and 2 bases from J, leaving 14 bases between. The germline V gene has CDR1 SGHDT and CDR2 YYEEEE.

The J gene is TRBJ2-5, the V gene TRBV25-1; D is unresolved. In germline, CDR1 is MGHDK, CDR2 SYGVNS. CDR3 length equals 14 residues. V was clipped by 3 bases and J by 1 base, with 9 bases between them. This CDR3 reads CASSERTLQETQYF. CDR3 bases: TGTGCCAGCAGTGAGCGTACGCTCCAAGAGACCCAGTACTTC.

This clonotype was counted at least ten times. The V gene is TRBV29-1, the J gene TRBJ1-1; D unclear. The CDR3 is 14 residues long. Germline assignment: CDR1 SQVTM and CDR2 ANQGSEA. Between the trimmed V and J ends, which lost 6 bases and 5 bases, there was a span of 19 bases. CDR3 in amino acids: CSVLEMGRKTEAFF. In DNA form, the CDR3 reads TGCAGCGTCCTCGAAATGGGTCGGAAAACTGAAGCTTTCTTT.

This clonotype came up a few times. CDR3 sequence (DNA): TGCAGCGCCCGGTGGGGGGGAGTCTCCTACGAGCAGTACTTC. Translation gives CSARWGGVSYEQYF. The V gene is TRBV29-1, the J gene TRBJ2-7, with TRBD2 matching over 7 bases. Unmatched junction bases numbered 9, after V lost 7 bases and J lost 0 bases. The CDR3 runs to 14 residues. Germline CDR1 and CDR2: SQVTM and ANQGSEA.

The chain combines TRBV25-1 with TRBJ2-1; D call uncertain. Trimming cost V 6 bases and J 8 bases, with 5 bases left between them. Germline CDR1 is MGHDK and CDR2 is SYGVNS. The CDR3 is 10 amino acids. CDR3 protein: CASRGHEQFF. The CDR3 coding sequence is TGTGCCAGCAGAGGGCATGAGCAGTTCTTC.

A single count supports this clonotype. This chain uses TRBV7-2 with TRBJ2-3; 8 nucleotides align to TRBD1. The V and J ends lost 4 bases and 6 bases, in that order; junction bases with no gene match: 6. The CDR3 covers 14 residues. CDR1 and CDR2 from the germline V gene are SGHTA and FQGNSA. As DNA, the CDR3 is TGTGCCAGCAGCTACCAGACAGGGGTGGATACGCAGTATTTT. Translating it yields CASSYQTGVDTQYF.

DNA for the CDR3: TGTGCCAGCAGTCCCGGACTAGCGGGCCGCACAGATACGCAGTATTTT. Residues: CASSPGLAGRTDTQYF. The chain joins TRBV6-2 or TRBV6-3 to TRBJ2-3, with TRBD2 matching 11 bases. This CDR3 region has 16 residues. CDR1 is MNHEY, CDR2 SVGEGT, per germline. Unmatched junction bases numbered 5, after V lost 5 bases and J lost 1 base.

This clonotype turned up a few times. DNA for the CDR3: TGTGCCAGCAGGCCTGGGGGACAGGGATTATTGAACACTGAAGCTTTCTTT. Translation: CASRPGGQGLLNTEAFF. The genes are TRBV6-2 or TRBV6-3 and TRBJ1-1, with 9 bases aligning to TRBD1. Per germline, CDR1 MNHEY and CDR2 SVGEGT. The J segment lost 0 bases and the V segment lost 6 bases, leaving 11 bases of the junction unmatched. The CDR3 loop spans 17 amino acids.

The chain recombines TRBV6-5 with TRBJ1-5, with D hard to call. This CDR3 spans 14 amino acids. The germline V gene has CDR1 MNHEY and CDR2 SVGAGI. Trimming pared 0 bases from V and 7 bases from J, leaving 10 bases between. In DNA form, the CDR3 reads TGTGCCAGCAGTTACTCCGTGATGGGGCAGCCCCAGCATTTT. The encoded protein is CASSYSVMGQPQHF.

Many counts were recorded for this clonotype. V usage is TRBV7-8 and J usage is TRBJ1-6, with D perhaps matching TRBD1 (5 bases). Germline CDR1 SGHVS, CDR2 FQNEAQ. This CDR3 has 15 residues. Trimming stripped 7 bases from V and 0 bases from J, with 10 bases between. The CDR3 DNA follows: TGTGCCAGCATCTCAGGGAGCTCCTATAATTCACCCCTCCACTTT. Translating gives CASISGSSYNSPLHF.

This clonotype was seen only a few times. The chain employs TRBV4-3 and TRBJ2-7; a possible D gene is TRBD2 (6 bases). There are 16 residues in the CDR3. Trimming left V 1 base short and J 3 bases short, with 16 bases between. CDR1 and CDR2 from the germline V gene are LGHNA and YSLEER. CDR3 loop: CASSQGTGWGGYEQYF. The CDR3 DNA follows: TGCGCCAGCAGCCAAGGCACGGGATGGGGAGGCTACGAGCAGTACTTC.

The V call is TRBV9, the J call TRBJ2-7, with TRBD1 matching 11 bases. The CDR3 is 16 residues long. The V segment lost 3 bases and the J segment 2 bases; nucleotides outside the gene matches: 7. Looked up from germline, CDR1 is SGDLS and CDR2 is YYNGEE. The CDR3 bases are TGTGCCAGCAGCGCCGGACAGGGGGCGAGGGCCTACGAGCAGTACTTC. Its protein is CASSAGQGARAYEQYF.

This clonotype was counted many times. The rearrangement links TRBV19 to TRBJ2-1, with 10 bases identical to TRBD2. V shed 6 bases, J shed 2 bases, and the junction held 4 bases outside the gene matches. The CDR3 loop spans 15 amino acids. CDR1 is LNHDA and CDR2 is SQIVND in the germline V gene (reference sequence). The CDR3 region is CASSRTSGTYNEQFF. Written as DNA, the CDR3 is TGTGCCAGTAGCCGGACTAGCGGCACCTACAATGAGCAGTTCTTC.

Only a few counts were recorded for this clonotype. CDR3 in amino acids: CASSLNRYSNQPQHF. CDR3 sequence (DNA): TGTGCCAGCAGCCTAAACAGGTATAGCAATCAGCCCCAGCATTTT. The J gene is TRBJ1-5, the V gene TRBV27; TRBD1 is a possible D gene (5 bases). CDR3 length: 15 residues. The ends were cut back, 6 bases at V and 0 bases at J, with 12 bases in the middle. Germline V gene lookup returns CDR1 MNHEY and CDR2 SMNVEV (reference sequence).